The source of this T cell receptor (beta chain) is a study of Graves' ophthalmopathy and Graves' hyperthyroidism. The CDR3 spans 15 residues. With V trimmed by 4 bases and J by 5 bases, 11 bases remained unmatched. The germline CDR1 and CDR2 sequences are SGDLS and YYNGEE. Researchers took RNA transcripts and amplified TCR beta CDR3 regions from them. The authors performed first-round RT-PCR with HTBI primers and then a second-round multiplex PCR. One entry per CDR3 protein, called by TCRdb with MiXCR from the multiplex PCR reads. Of 500,000 to 700,000 distinct CDR3 sequences in the sample, around a fifth were seen once. This clonotype was found many times.

Input material: peripheral blood. The rearrangement links TRBV9 to TRBJ1-2, with TRBD1 identical over 7 bases. This TCR was recovered from a woman younger than 35 with stable Graves' hyperthyroidism. Some clones in this sample may be carry-over from other donors' samples. The CDR3 bases are TGTGCCAGCAGCACCTACGGGACAGAAACTTATGGCTACACCTTC. Encoded protein: CASSTYGTETYGYTF.